This T cell receptor (beta chain) was found in a study of regulatory T cells in long-lasting Graves disease. This clonotype has ten or more counts. CDR3 length: 17 amino acids. V dropped 7 bases and J dropped 0; count of bases not matched to a gene: 10. The V gene's germline CDR1 is WSHSY and CDR2 SAAADI. Building of the TCR beta libraries involved iRepertoire HTBI primers and Arm-PCR of CDR3 regions. Each CDR3 protein gets one entry after TCRdb re-called the multiplex PCR reads with MiXCR. The sample holds approximately 400,000 distinct CDR3 sequences, 15% to 18% seen once. The time point is: newly diagnosed GD, antithyroid drugs for less than 3 months. PBMC RNA was the source of the TCR library. American Thyroid Association guidelines defined how Graves' disease was diagnosed.

The chain is built from TRBV10-2 and TRBJ2-4, with TRBD2 matching over 9 bases. This specimen consisted of peripheral blood mononuclear cells (PBMCs), obtained at new diagnosis, from a patient treated with antithyroid drugs. This TCR was recovered from a female donor with Graves disease. CDR3 sequence: CASTGASGVLAKNIQYF. Here the CDR3 DNA reads TGCGCCAGCACGGGGGCTAGCGGGGTACTAGCCAAAAACATTCAGTACTTC.